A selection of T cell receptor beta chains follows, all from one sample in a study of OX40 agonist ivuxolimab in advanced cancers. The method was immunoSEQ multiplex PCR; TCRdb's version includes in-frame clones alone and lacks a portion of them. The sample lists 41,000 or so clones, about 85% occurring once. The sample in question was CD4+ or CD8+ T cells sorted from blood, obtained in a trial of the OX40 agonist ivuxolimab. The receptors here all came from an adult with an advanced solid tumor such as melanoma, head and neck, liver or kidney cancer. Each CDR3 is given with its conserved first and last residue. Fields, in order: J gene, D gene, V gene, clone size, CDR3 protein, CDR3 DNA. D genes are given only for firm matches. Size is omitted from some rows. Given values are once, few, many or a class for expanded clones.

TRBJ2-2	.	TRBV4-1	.	CASSLTPLDGAANTGELFF	TGCGCCAGCAGTCTCACCCCCCTCGACGGTGCCGCAAACACCGGGGAGCTGTTTTTT
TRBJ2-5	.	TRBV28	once	CASTKDRRGTQYF	TGTGCCAGCACCAAGGACCGGAGGGGGACCCAGTACTTC
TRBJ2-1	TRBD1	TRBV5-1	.	CASSLDDRAYNEQFF	TGCGCCAGCAGCTTGGACGACAGGGCCTACAATGAGCAGTTCTTC
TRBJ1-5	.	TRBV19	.	CASSMVGGVNQPQHF	TGTGCCAGTAGTATGGTTGGAGGGGTCAATCAGCCCCAGCATTTT
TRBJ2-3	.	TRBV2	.	CASSSDSTDTQYF	TGTGCCAGCAGTTCCGACAGTACAGATACGCAGTATTTT
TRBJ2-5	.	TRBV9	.	CASSVDYGGREETQYF	TGTGCCAGCAGCGTAGATTATGGGGGGCGCGAAGAGACCCAGTACTTC
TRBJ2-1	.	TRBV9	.	CASSVSNNMYSYNEQFF	TGTGCCAGCAGCGTATCGAACAACATGTACTCCTACAATGAGCAGTTCTTC
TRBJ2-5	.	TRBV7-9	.	CASSFQGQETQYF	TGTGCCAGCAGCTTCCAGGGCCAAGAGACCCAGTACTTC
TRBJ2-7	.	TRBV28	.	CASTLRGDHEQYF	TGTGCCAGCACCCTCCGAGGGGATCACGAGCAGTACTTC
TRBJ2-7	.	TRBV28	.	CASQEGLNGYYEQYF	TGTGCCAGCCAAGAGGGGCTTAACGGCTACTACGAGCAGTACTTC
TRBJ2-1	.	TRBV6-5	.	CASRSRVNNEQFF	TGTGCCAGCAGGTCCAGGGTCAACAATGAGCAGTTCTTC
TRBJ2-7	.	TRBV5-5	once	CASTSRAGYEQYF	TGTGCCAGCACCTCACGGGCGGGGTATGAGCAGTACTTC
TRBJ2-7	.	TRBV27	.	CASSRGREQYF	TGTGCCAGCAGTCGGGGGAGGGAGCAGTACTTC
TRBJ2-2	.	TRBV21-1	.	CASSDYTGLTGELFF	TGTGCCAGCAGTGACTACACAGGCTTGACCGGGGAGCTGTTTTTT
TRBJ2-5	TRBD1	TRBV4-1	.	CASRETGEKTQYF	TGCGCCAGCCGAGAAACAGGGGAAAAGACCCAGTACTTC
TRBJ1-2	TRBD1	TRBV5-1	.	CASSLAAGGGGYTF	TGCGCCAGCAGCTTGGCTGCAGGGGGAGGAGGCTACACCTTC
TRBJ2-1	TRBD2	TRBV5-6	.	CASSLAGRAYNEQFF	TGTGCCAGCAGCTTGGCCGGGAGGGCCTACAATGAGCAGTTCTTC
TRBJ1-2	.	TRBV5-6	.	CASSSGTPFTF	TGTGCCAGCAGCTCCGGGACTCCTTTCACCTTC
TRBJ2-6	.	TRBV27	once	CASRDSGANVLTF	TGTGCCAGCAGGGACTCTGGGGCCAACGTCCTGACTTTC
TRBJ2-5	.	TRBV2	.	CASSEETQYF	TGTGCCAGCAGTGAGGAGACCCAGTACTTC
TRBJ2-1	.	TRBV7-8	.	CASSPGGVAHNEQFF	TGTGCCAGCAGCCCCGGGGGCGTAGCGCACAATGAGCAGTTCTTC
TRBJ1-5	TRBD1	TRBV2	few	CASSGTGLGQPQHF	TGTGCCAGCAGTGGGACAGGGTTGGGGCAGCCCCAGCATTTT